The next 27 T cell receptor beta chains were all read from a single sample in a study of blood T cells in healthy people across ages (dated by TCRdb to 2013 to 2016). Libraries were constructed by 5' RACE. The listed sequencing device is Illumina HiSeq 2500. A second roughly 6 to 12 cycle PCR used a sample-barcoded 5' primer and a J-beta primer mix. TCRdb applied fastp at Q25 and MiXCR to the public reads, then kept only in-frame beta chains. A single entry per CDR3 protein holds the most common genes and DNA from its merged rows. The sample has about 800,000 distinct CDR3 sequences on record, approximately 25% of them singletons. In total, the top ten clones hold approximately 3.7% of the sample. The data also belong to a second study, concerning T cells of mothers and their children.

The sequenced sample consisted of blood. These receptors were collected from a boy younger than 18 in good health.

This clonotype was detected only a few times. The CDR3 loop is CASSYRALSSYEQYF. In nucleotides, the CDR3 is TGTGCCAGTAGCTACAGGGCGCTAAGCTCCTACGAGCAGTACTTC. This sequence joins TRBV28 and TRBJ2-7; a possible D gene is TRBD1 (6 bases). CDR3 size: 15 residues. Germline V CDR1 and CDR2: MDHEN, SYDVKM. The germline V and J ends were trimmed by 9 bases and 0 bases, with 18 bases remaining between them. The variable domain in full, with the rest retrieved from reference TRBV28 and TRBJ2-7, is DVKVTQSSRYLVKRTGEKVFLECVQDMDHENMFWYRQDPGLGLRLIYFSYDVKMKEKGDIPEGYSVSREKKERFSLILESASTNQTSMYLCASSYRALSSYEQYFGPGTRLTVT.

This clonotype was picked up a small number of times. This chain connects TRBV5-1 to TRBJ1-2; weak D call: TRBD1 (6 bases). V was cut by 4 bases and J by 0 bases, with 13 bases left in between. Germline-derived CDR1 and CDR2 are SGHRS and YFSETQ. This CDR3 is 15 amino acids long. The CDR3: CASSLGTTPNYGYTF. The CDR3 DNA is TGCGCCAGCAGCCTCGGGACAACTCCTAACTATGGCTACACCTTC.

This chain connects TRBV5-6 to TRBJ2-7; D is unresolved. V lost 1 base to trimming and J lost 5 bases, with 13 bases between them. CDR1 and CDR2 from the germline V gene are SGHDT and YYEEEE. The CDR3 length is 14 residues. The CDR3 region is CASSLSLAPNEQYF. The CDR3 DNA sequence: TGTGCCAGCAGCTTGAGCTTGGCCCCGAACGAGCAGTACTTC.

This chain links TRBV5-5 with TRBJ2-4; D is perhaps TRBD1 (6 bases). The CDR3 runs 14 residues. Trimming shortened V by 0 bases and J by 6 bases, and 10 bases separated the two germline ends. Germline loops: CDR1 SGHKS, CDR2 YYEKEE (reference sequence). The CDR3 region has the DNA TGTGCCAGCAGCTTGGGGGACACCATAAACATTCAGTACTTC. This encodes CASSLGDTINIQYF.

This clonotype was seen many times. This sequence joins TRBV7-2 and TRBJ1-4; tentative D call: TRBD1 (5 bases). This CDR3 is built from 15 residues. V was shortened by 5 bases and J by 5 bases, with 15 bases between the two germline ends. Per germline, CDR1 SGHTA and CDR2 FQGNSA. The CDR3: CASSTGTFINEKLFF. In nucleotides, the CDR3 is TGTGCCAGCAGCACCGGGACCTTTATAAATGAAAAACTGTTTTTT. Based on the CDR3 plus reference TRBV7-2 and TRBJ1-4, the full variable domain is GAGVSQSPSNKVTEKGKDVELRCDPISGHTALYWYRQSLGQGLEFLIYFQGNSAPDKSGLPSDRFSAERTGGSVSTLTIQRTQQEDSAVYLCASSTGTFINEKLFFGSGTQLSVL.

The genes are TRBV2 and TRBJ2-5, with 10 bases lining up with TRBD1. The germline V gene encodes CDR1 SNHLY and CDR2 FYNNEI. The V gene end was trimmed by 4 bases and the J gene end by 5 bases; junction bases not matched to a gene: 4. The CDR3 is 14 residues long. The CDR3 spells CASSGDRGRETQYF. Written as DNA, the CDR3 is TGTGCCAGCAGTGGTGACAGGGGGCGTGAGACCCAGTACTTC.

This clonotype was recorded a few times. At one end the junction does not follow the germline gene, possibly because of a read error. The rearrangement uses TRBV27 and TRBJ2-2; possible D gene TRBD2, 6 bases. Germline CDR1 MNHEY, CDR2 SMNVEV (reference sequence). This CDR3 has 15 amino acids. CDR3 amino acids: CASRVGRAGPGGLFF. The DNA for the CDR3 is TGTGCCAGCAGGGTGGGTCGGGCCGGCCCCGGGGGGCTGTTTTTT.

This clonotype was seen a few times. The V and J genes are TRBV18 and TRBJ1-4; 9 bases fit TRBD1. V shed 5 bases, J shed 3 bases, and the junction held 4 bases outside the gene matches. Germline CDR1 and CDR2: KGHSH and LQKENI. The CDR3 consists of 15 residues. This CDR3 is CASSTRQGANEKLFF. In DNA, the CDR3 is TGTGCCAGCTCAACTCGACAGGGGGCTAATGAAAAACTGTTTTTT.

The chain is built from TRBV12-3 or TRBV12-4 and TRBJ2-1, with D perhaps matching TRBD2 (6 bases). V was pared by 5 bases and J by 4 bases, with 9 bases between. The CDR3 extends over 13 amino acids. The CDR3 is CASSRLGYNEQFF. CDR3 DNA sequence: TGTGCCAGCAGTCGACTAGGGTACAATGAGCAGTTCTTC.

This clonotype was counted between two and nine times. The genes are TRBV20-1 and TRBJ2-7, with D hard to call. CDR3 length: 15 amino acids. Germline-derived CDR1 and CDR2 are DFQATT and SNEGSKA (reference sequence). With 5 bases removed from V and 2 bases from J, the gap between germline ends came to 19 bases. CDR3 bases: TGCAGTGCTGGGTCTCTCTCCACTGGGACCTACGAGCAGTACTTC. This translates into CSAGSLSTGTYEQYF.

The table lists this clonotype with a few counts. The J gene is TRBJ2-2, the V gene TRBV28; the match to TRBD1 covers 7 bases. The CDR3 covers 14 residues. V was pared by 5 bases and J by 7 bases, with 7 bases of the junction left unmatched. CDR1 is MDHEN and CDR2 is SYDVKM in the germline V gene. This CDR3 reads CASSVRTGFGELFF. The CDR3 bases are TGTGCCAGCAGTGTACGGACAGGTTTCGGGGAGCTGTTTTTT.

The chain uses TRBV20-1 and TRBJ2-2; TRBD2 is a possible D gene (6 bases). The V gene's germline CDR1 is DFQATT and CDR2 SNEGSKA (reference sequence). The ends were cut back, 3 bases at V and 4 bases at J, with 9 bases in the middle. CDR3 length equals 13 residues. CDR3 bases: TGCAGTGCTAGGACTAGATCCACCGGGGAGCTGTTTTTT. As protein: CSARTRSTGELFF.

Worth noting for this clonotype: At one end the junction does not follow the germline gene, possibly because of a read error. This chain connects TRBV7-8 to TRBJ2-7; D not certain. The closer fit of TRBJ2-5 to the DNA end suggests the J call may be wrong. Germline lookup yields CDR1 SGHVS and CDR2 FQNEAQ. CDR3 size: 13 residues. The CDR3 DNA reads TGTGCCGGCAGCTTTGGCCAGCAAGAGACCCAGTACTTC. The encoded protein is CAGSFGQQETQYF.

The J gene is TRBJ2-1, the V gene TRBV9, with 14 bases aligning to TRBD2. V was pared by 3 bases and J by 1 base, with 3 bases of the junction left unmatched. The CDR3 spans 17 residues. CDR1 and CDR2 (germline): SGDLS, YYNGEE. CDR3 in DNA: TGTGCCAGCAGCGACGGACTAGCGGGAGGTTCCTACAATGAGCAGTTCTTC. Amino acids: CASSDGLAGGSYNEQFF.

This clonotype has a handful of counts. V is TRBV9 and J is TRBJ1-4; 11 bases are shared with TRBD1. V dropped 3 bases and J dropped 2; count of bases not matched to a gene: 12. CDR3 length: 19 residues. Germline V CDR1 and CDR2: SGDLS, YYNGEE. CDR3 loop: CASSAGTGGWRFTNEKLFF. The CDR3 coding sequence is TGTGCCAGCAGCGCTGGGACAGGGGGTTGGAGGTTCACTAATGAAAAACTGTTTTTT.

This clonotype was observed a few times. The rearrangement uses TRBV28 and TRBJ2-6; a possible D gene is TRBD1 (6 bases). CDR3 size: 16 residues. The V end lost 1 base, the J end lost 0 bases, and 7 bases lay between the germline ends. Per germline, CDR1 MDHEN and CDR2 SYDVKM. The CDR3 here is CASSLLQGSGANVLTF. DNA of the CDR3: TGTGCCAGCAGTTTATTACAGGGCTCTGGGGCCAACGTCCTGACTTTC.

This clonotype was seen a handful of times. J is TRBJ1-2 and V is TRBV12-3 or TRBV12-4; D is perhaps TRBD1 (5 bases). The CDR3 totals 12 residues. V lost 7 bases and J 4 bases, leaving 10 bases between the germline ends. For the CDR3, the DNA is TGTGCCAGCAACGGGGGGAGCTATGGCTACACCTTC. Amino acid sequence: CASNGGSYGYTF.

This clonotype has just a few counts. This CDR3 reads CASSNLGGGGGETQYF. The DNA of the CDR3 is TGTGCCAGCAGCAACCTAGGGGGAGGGGGCGGAGAGACCCAGTACTTC. The chain employs TRBV21-1 and TRBJ2-5; the tabulated D call, TRBD2, remains unverified against the DNA. TRBV21-1 is a documented pseudogene. The CDR3 has 16 residues.

The J gene is TRBJ2-3, the V gene TRBV4-3; D is possibly TRBD2 (7 bases). V lost 0 bases and J 4 bases, leaving 14 bases between the germline ends. This CDR3 region has 16 residues. Germline CDR1 is LGHNA and CDR2 is YSLEER. In nucleotides, the CDR3 is TGCGCCAGCAGCCAAGAATGGGGAGGGGGATCAGATACGCAGTATTTT. It encodes CASSQEWGGGSDTQYF.

This clonotype appeared once. V is TRBV12-3 or TRBV12-4 and J is TRBJ2-7; D gene unclear. CDR3 length: 14 amino acids. V lost 6 bases and J lost 4, with 16 bases in between. The DNA of the CDR3 is TGTGCCAGCAGAGGTAATGTACAGCCATACGAGCAGTACTTC. Translating gives CASRGNVQPYEQYF.

The chain is built from TRBV27 and TRBJ1-6; D call uncertain. This CDR3 is built from 14 residues. Trimming removed 3 bases from V and 6 bases from J, with 9 bases in between. CDR1 and CDR2 from the germline V gene are MNHEY and SMNVEV (reference sequence). The CDR3 DNA reads as TGTGCCAGCAGTTTTCCGGGAATTAATTCACCCCTCCACTTT. It specifies CASSFPGINSPLHF.

This sequence joins TRBV5-1 and TRBJ2-1; 8 bases fit TRBD2. The CDR3 has 16 residues. Trimming at V came to 4 bases and at J to 5 bases, leaving 11 bases not matched to a gene. The germline V gene encodes CDR1 SGHRS and CDR2 YFSETQ. CDR3 sequence (DNA): TGCGCCAGCAGCCAGGGGAGGCGGGAGGAACACAATGAGCAGTTCTTC. Translation: CASSQGRREEHNEQFF.

The rearrangement joins TRBV10-3 to TRBJ2-1; D ambiguous. Germline V gene sequence: CDR1 ENHRY, CDR2 SYGVKD. This CDR3 has 13 amino acids. V lost 4 bases and J 10 bases, leaving 14 bases between the germline ends. Written as DNA, the CDR3 is TGTGCCATCAGTGTCACGAACGACGGGGAGCAGTTCTTC. Protein product: CAISVTNDGEQFF.

On this clonotype: Germline is not matched at one junction end, which may reflect a read error. The rearrangement uses TRBV7-3 and TRBJ2-3; possibly TRBD1 or TRBD2 for D (6 bases each). Germline V gene sequence: CDR1 SGHTA, CDR2 FQGTGA. This CDR3 has 17 residues. The CDR3 region has the DNA TGTGCCACCAGCAGCTTAATAGGAGGGGGTGGGTCAGATACGCAGTATTTT. It is translated as CATSSLIGGGGSDTQYF.

There are many counts of this clonotype. The rearrangement uses TRBV6-5 and TRBJ2-7; D may be TRBD1 (6 bases). The germline CDR1 and CDR2 sequences are MNHEY and SVGAGI. CDR3 size: 14 residues. V was trimmed by 2 bases and J by 4 bases, leaving 12 bases between them. This CDR3 reads CASSYSRGGYEQYF. Written as DNA, the CDR3 is TGTGCCAGCAGTTACAGCAGGGGTGGATACGAGCAGTACTTC.

The chain is built from TRBV5-1 and TRBJ2-5; tentatively, D is TRBD1 or TRBD2 (5 bases each). Germline values: CDR1 SGHRS, CDR2 YFSETQ. Deletions cut 3 bases from V and 4 bases from J, with 13 bases between. CDR3 length: 14 amino acids. CDR3 region: CASSYGTPGETQYF. As DNA, the CDR3 is TGCGCCAGCAGCTATGGGACCCCCGGAGAGACCCAGTACTTC. Combining the CDR3 with reference TRBV5-1 and TRBJ2-5 gives the whole variable domain KAGVTQTPRYLIKTRGQQVTLSCSPISGHRSVSWYQQTPGQGLQFLFEYFSETQRNKGNFPGRFSGRQFSNSRSEMNVSTLELGDSALYLCASSYGTPGETQYFGPGTRLLVL.

The chain is built from TRBV20-1 and TRBJ1-1; D possibly corresponds to TRBD1 (6 bases). From germline, CDR1 is DFQATT and CDR2 SNEGSKA (reference sequence). Trimming left V 4 bases short and J 2 bases short, with 17 bases between. This CDR3 has 15 amino acids. CDR3 DNA sequence: TGCAGTGCTAAAACCTCGACAGGACACAACACTGAAGCTTTCTTT. Protein sequence: CSAKTSTGHNTEAFF.